The 18 T cell receptor beta chains given below trace back to one sample, sequenced in a study of blood T cells in healthy people across ages. Sample-barcoded 5' priming and a J-beta primer mix drove a second PCR of about 7 to 11 cycles. TCRdb used MiXCR to reprocess the 5' RACE reads, holding one entry per CDR3 protein. The sample lists nearly 800,000 distinct CDR3 sequences; 45% to 70% were seen once. Sequencing used blood. Every receptor here comes from a man aged 35 to 55 in good health.

V gene TRBV5-1 combines with J gene TRBJ2-2; D is perhaps TRBD1 or TRBD2 (5 bases each). The CDR3 contains 15 residues. The V and J ends lost 1 base and 5 bases respectively, with 12 bases between them. Germline-derived CDR1 and CDR2 are SGHRS and YFSETQ. This CDR3 is CASSLSRGNTGELFF. CDR3 nucleotides: TGCGCCAGCAGCTTGTCGAGGGGCAATACCGGGGAGCTGTTTTTT.

A word on this clonotype: Possible read error: a much larger clone is one base away. The chain joins TRBV6-1 to TRBJ2-1, with TRBD1 matching over 8 bases. The J call may not be correct, given that the DNA end is closer to TRBJ2-7. Germline loops: CDR1 MNHNS, CDR2 SASEGT. The CDR3 is made up of 16 amino acids. The CDR3 nucleotides read TGTGCCAGCAGTGCGGGACAGGCTTACTCCTACAATGAGCAGTACTTC. This sequence encodes CASSAGQAYSYNEQYF.

The J gene is TRBJ2-1, the V gene TRBV27; TRBD1 matches at 9 bases. V shed 2 bases, J shed 12 bases, and the junction held 11 bases outside the gene matches. This CDR3 contains 15 residues. CDR1 and CDR2 from the germline V gene are MNHEY and SMNVEV (reference sequence). The CDR3, as DNA: TGTGCCAGCAGTTTAGGCGGGACAGGGTTACGAAGGCAGTTCTTC. As protein: CASSLGGTGLRRQFF.

The chain uses TRBV11-3 and TRBJ2-7, with D tentatively TRBD2 (5 bases). CDR1 is SGHNT and CDR2 is YENEEA in the germline V gene. The CDR3 has 17 amino acids. V lost 5 bases, J lost 0 bases, and 20 bases lay in between. CDR3 in amino acids: CASSLMLTGKSSYEQYF. In DNA form, the CDR3 reads TGTGCCAGCAGCCTTATGTTGACGGGGAAAAGCTCCTACGAGCAGTACTTC. Combining the CDR3 with reference TRBV11-3 and TRBJ2-7 gives the whole variable domain EAGVVQSPRYKIIEKKQPVAFWCNPISGHNTLYWYLQNLGQGPELLIRYENEEAVDDSQLPKDRFSAERLKGVDSTLKIQPAELGDSAVYLCASSLMLTGKSSYEQYFGPGTRLTVT.

This chain links TRBV29-1 with TRBJ2-1, with 11 bases fitting TRBD2. Trimming removed 6 bases from V and 4 bases from J; junction bases left unmatched: 17. This CDR3 comprises 18 residues. Germline V gives CDR1 SQVTM, CDR2 ANQGSEA. The chain's CDR3 is CSVLPGTSGSSGYNEQFF. In nucleotides, the CDR3 is TGCAGCGTATTACCCGGGACTAGCGGTAGTTCCGGTTACAATGAGCAGTTCTTC.

The chain couples TRBV28 to TRBJ2-3; 14 bases match TRBD2. CDR3 size: 17 residues. Germline trimming cut 5 bases from V and 3 bases from J; bases unmatched to any gene: 7. Germline lookup yields CDR1 MDHEN and CDR2 SYDVKM. The CDR3 loop reads CASSQPGLAGVTDTQYF. The CDR3, as DNA: TGTGCCAGCAGTCAACCGGGACTAGCGGGAGTAACAGATACGCAGTATTTT.

The J gene is TRBJ2-7, the V gene TRBV20-1; D tentatively reads TRBD1 or TRBD2 (5 bases each). V lost 2 bases to trimming and J lost 2 bases, with 19 bases between them. Germline CDR1 reads DFQATT; CDR2 reads SNEGSKA (reference sequence). The CDR3 length is 16 residues. CDR3 nucleotides: TGCAGTGCTAGAAAGCTCAACCGGGACGAAACCTACGAGCAGTACTTC. Its translation: CSARKLNRDETYEQYF.

The sample holds many counts of this clonotype. This sequence joins TRBV27 and TRBJ1-2; D might be TRBD1 (6 bases). CDR1 is MNHEY, CDR2 SMNVEV, per germline (reference sequence). The CDR3 is 13 amino acids. V was pared by 6 bases and J by 7 bases, with 15 bases between. CDR3 loop: CASSFTQGSGYTF. The CDR3 DNA sequence: TGTGCCAGCAGCTTTACACAGGGTTCTGGCTACACCTTC.

This clonotype came up a few times. This chain connects TRBV20-1 to TRBJ1-2; D not certain. Germline CDR1 and CDR2: DFQATT and SNEGSKA (reference sequence). V was clipped by 3 bases and J by 3 bases, with 11 bases between them. This CDR3 spans 13 amino acids. The CDR3 loop reads CSASKATYYGYTF. The CDR3, as DNA: TGCAGTGCTAGTAAAGCGACCTACTATGGCTACACCTTC.

V is TRBV20-1 and J is TRBJ1-5; D unresolved. This CDR3 is 16 amino acids long. From germline, CDR1 is DFQATT and CDR2 SNEGSKA (reference sequence). Trimming took 0 bases from V and 4 from J, leaving 16 bases between them. As DNA, the CDR3 is TGCAGTGCTAGAGATCGCCGGGGAGCCGGGAATCAGCCCCAGCATTTT. Amino acid sequence: CSARDRRGAGNQPQHF.

This clonotype was found a few times. The chain recombines TRBV7-2 with TRBJ2-1, with D hard to call. Germline-derived CDR1 and CDR2 are SGHTA and FQGNSA. Trimming left V 2 bases short and J 8 bases short, with 13 bases between. This CDR3 region has 14 residues. This CDR3 reads CASSLQGLTDEQFF. CDR3 in DNA: TGTGCCAGCAGCTTACAAGGCCTCACCGATGAGCAGTTCTTC.

This chain uses TRBV11-3 with TRBJ2-4, with 7 bases aligning to TRBD2. The end of the DNA fits TRBJ2-5 better, so the J call may be wrong. The CDR3 is made up of 15 amino acids. Germline lookup yields CDR1 SGHNT and CDR2 YENEEA. The CDR3 DNA is TGTGCCAGCAGCTTGCGGGGGATGGGAGGAGAGACCCAGTACTTC. This translates into CASSLRGMGGETQYF.

This clonotype was observed a handful of times. V and J are TRBV27 and TRBJ1-2; tentative D call: TRBD1 (6 bases). Germline loops: CDR1 MNHEY, CDR2 SMNVEV (reference sequence). With 6 bases removed from V and 7 bases from J, the gap between germline ends came to 15 bases. This CDR3 has 13 residues. As DNA, the CDR3 is TGTGCCAGCAGCAAAAACAGGGAGACTGGCTACACCTTC. Translated, it gives CASSKNRETGYTF.

Worth noting for this clonotype: A much more abundant neighbour one base away suggests this may be a read error. The genes are TRBV7-9 and TRBJ2-7; possibly TRBD1 or TRBD2 for D (5 bases each). Germline V gene lookup returns CDR1 SEHNR and CDR2 FQNEAQ (reference sequence). V was pared by 1 base and J by 7 bases, with 11 bases between. The CDR3 consists of 13 residues. CDR3 bases: TGTGCCAGCAGCTTAGGGGGGAACAATGAGCAGTACTTC. This translates into CASSLGGNNEQYF.

The genes are TRBV9 and TRBJ2-7; D assignment may be TRBD1 or TRBD2 (5 bases each). V shed 0 bases and J shed 10 bases, with 14 bases lying between them. The CDR3 spans 13 residues. Germline lookup yields CDR1 SGDLS and CDR2 YYNGEE. In nucleotides, the CDR3 is TGTGCCAGCAGCGTAGATGCCGGGACGACTCAGTACTTC. It translates to CASSVDAGTTQYF.

In DNA, the CDR3 is TGTGCCAGCAGCTACTGGGACGGAGGAGGAAACACCATATATTTT. It is translated as CASSYWDGGGNTIYF. The V and J genes are TRBV7-2 and TRBJ1-3; weak D call: TRBD1 (5 bases). CDR3 length: 15 amino acids. With 4 bases removed from V and 4 bases from J, the gap between germline ends came to 14 bases. CDR1 SGHTA and CDR2 FQGNSA come from the germline V gene.

This clonotype was recorded a few times. This chain connects TRBV5-1 to TRBJ1-2; 8 bases agree with TRBD1. Germline V gives CDR1 SGHRS, CDR2 YFSETQ. V lost 0 bases, J lost 5 bases, and 12 bases stayed unmatched. The CDR3 runs 17 residues. This chain's CDR3 is CASSLVMSGQGIYGYTF. The CDR3 region has the DNA TGCGCCAGCAGCTTGGTAATGTCTGGACAGGGCATATATGGCTACACCTTC.

The chain links TRBV7-9 to TRBJ1-2; D gene ambiguous. CDR3 length: 13 amino acids. CDR1 is SEHNR, CDR2 FQNEAQ, per germline (reference sequence). V lost 3 bases and J 1 base, leaving 6 bases between the germline ends. CDR3 amino acids: CASSFEVNYGYTF. CDR3 coding DNA: TGTGCCAGCAGCTTCGAGGTTAACTATGGCTACACCTTC.